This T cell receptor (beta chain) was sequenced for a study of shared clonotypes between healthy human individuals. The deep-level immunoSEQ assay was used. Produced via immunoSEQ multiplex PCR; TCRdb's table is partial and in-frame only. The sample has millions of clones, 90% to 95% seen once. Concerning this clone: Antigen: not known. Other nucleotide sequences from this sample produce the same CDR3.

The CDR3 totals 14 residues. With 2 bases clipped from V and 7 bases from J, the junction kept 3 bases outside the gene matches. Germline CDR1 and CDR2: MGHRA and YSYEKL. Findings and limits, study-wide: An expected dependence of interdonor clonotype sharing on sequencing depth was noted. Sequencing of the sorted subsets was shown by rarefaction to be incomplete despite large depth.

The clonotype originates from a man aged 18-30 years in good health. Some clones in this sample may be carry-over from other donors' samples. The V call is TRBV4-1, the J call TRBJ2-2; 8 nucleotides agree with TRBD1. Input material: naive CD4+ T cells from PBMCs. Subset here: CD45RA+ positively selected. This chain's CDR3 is CASSQRQGIGELFF. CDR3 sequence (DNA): TGCGCCAGCAGCCAAAGACAGGGGATCGGGGAGCTGTTTTTT.